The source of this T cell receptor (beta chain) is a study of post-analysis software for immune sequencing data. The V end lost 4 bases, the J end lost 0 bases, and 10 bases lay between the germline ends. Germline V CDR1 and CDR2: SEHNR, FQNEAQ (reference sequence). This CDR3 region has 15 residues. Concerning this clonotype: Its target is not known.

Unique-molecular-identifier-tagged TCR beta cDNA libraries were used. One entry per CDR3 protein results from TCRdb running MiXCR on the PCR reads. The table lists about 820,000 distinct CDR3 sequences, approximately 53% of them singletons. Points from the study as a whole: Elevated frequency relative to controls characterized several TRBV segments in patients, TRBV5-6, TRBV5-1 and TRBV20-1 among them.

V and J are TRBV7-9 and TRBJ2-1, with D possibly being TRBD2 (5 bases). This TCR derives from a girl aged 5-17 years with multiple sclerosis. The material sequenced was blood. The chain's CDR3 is CASSSGLNSYNEQFF. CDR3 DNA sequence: TGTGCCAGCAGCTCTGGACTCAACTCCTACAATGAGCAGTTCTTC.